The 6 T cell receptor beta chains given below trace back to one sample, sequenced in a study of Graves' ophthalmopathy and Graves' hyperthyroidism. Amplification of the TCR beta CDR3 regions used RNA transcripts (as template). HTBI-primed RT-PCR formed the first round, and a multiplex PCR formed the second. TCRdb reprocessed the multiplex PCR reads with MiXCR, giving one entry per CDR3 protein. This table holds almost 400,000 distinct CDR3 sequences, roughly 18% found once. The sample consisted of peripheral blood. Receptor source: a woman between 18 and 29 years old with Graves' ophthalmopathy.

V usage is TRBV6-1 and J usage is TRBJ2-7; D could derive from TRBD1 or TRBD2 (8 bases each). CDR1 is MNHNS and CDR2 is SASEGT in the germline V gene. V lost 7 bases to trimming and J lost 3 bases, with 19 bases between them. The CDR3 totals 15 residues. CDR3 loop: CASTAGGDRSYEQYF. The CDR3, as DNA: TGTGCCAGCACTGCCGGGGGGGACAGGAGCTACGAGCAGTACTTC.

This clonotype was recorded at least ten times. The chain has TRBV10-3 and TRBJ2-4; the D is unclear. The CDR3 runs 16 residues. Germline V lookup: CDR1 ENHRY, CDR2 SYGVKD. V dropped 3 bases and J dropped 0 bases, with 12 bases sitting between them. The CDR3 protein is CAISERELVAKNIQYF. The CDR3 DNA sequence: TGTGCCATCAGTGAAAGAGAGCTAGTAGCCAAAAACATTCAGTACTTC.

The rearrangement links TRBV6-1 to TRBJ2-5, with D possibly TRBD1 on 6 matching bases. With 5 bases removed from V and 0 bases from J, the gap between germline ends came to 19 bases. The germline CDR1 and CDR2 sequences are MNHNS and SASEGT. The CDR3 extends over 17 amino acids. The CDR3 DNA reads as TGTGCCAGCAGTCTCCAAGGACAGTACATTAACCAAGAGACCCAGTACTTC. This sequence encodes CASSLQGQYINQETQYF.

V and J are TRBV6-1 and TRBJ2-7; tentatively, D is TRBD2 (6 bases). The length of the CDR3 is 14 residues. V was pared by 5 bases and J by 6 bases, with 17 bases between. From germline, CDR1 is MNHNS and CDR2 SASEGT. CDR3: CASSPTSLLSEQYF. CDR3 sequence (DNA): TGTGCCAGCAGTCCGACTAGTCTTCTTTCCGAGCAGTACTTC.

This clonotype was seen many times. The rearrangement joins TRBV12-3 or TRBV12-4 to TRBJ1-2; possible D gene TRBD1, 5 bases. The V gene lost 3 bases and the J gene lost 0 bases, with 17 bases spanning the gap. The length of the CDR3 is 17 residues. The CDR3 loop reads CASSFSLGGTSNYGYTF. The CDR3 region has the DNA TGTGCCAGCAGTTTTTCTCTTGGGGGGACGTCTAACTATGGCTACACCTTC.

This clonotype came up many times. CDR3 sequence: CASSLNLGAGDTGELFF. CDR3 nucleotides: TGTGCCAGCAGCTTAAACCTTGGGGCGGGGGACACCGGGGAGCTGTTTTTT. The genes are TRBV7-8 and TRBJ2-2; the match to TRBD2 covers 7 bases. V dropped 2 bases and J dropped 3; count of bases not matched to a gene: 9. The CDR3 consists of 17 residues. The germline V gene has CDR1 SGHVS and CDR2 FQNEAQ.